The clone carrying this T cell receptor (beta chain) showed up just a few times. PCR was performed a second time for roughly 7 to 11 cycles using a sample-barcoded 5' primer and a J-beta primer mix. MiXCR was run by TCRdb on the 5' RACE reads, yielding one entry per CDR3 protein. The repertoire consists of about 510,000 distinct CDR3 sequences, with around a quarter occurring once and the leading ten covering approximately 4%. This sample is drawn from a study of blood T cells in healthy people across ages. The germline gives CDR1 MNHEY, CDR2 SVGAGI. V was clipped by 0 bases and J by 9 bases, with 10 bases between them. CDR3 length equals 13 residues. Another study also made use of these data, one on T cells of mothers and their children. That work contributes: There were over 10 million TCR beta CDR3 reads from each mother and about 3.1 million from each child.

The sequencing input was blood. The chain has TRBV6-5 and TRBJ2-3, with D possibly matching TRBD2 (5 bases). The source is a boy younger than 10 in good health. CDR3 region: CASSYSKGDTQYF. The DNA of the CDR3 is TGTGCCAGCAGTTACTCGAAGGGAGACACGCAGTATTTT.